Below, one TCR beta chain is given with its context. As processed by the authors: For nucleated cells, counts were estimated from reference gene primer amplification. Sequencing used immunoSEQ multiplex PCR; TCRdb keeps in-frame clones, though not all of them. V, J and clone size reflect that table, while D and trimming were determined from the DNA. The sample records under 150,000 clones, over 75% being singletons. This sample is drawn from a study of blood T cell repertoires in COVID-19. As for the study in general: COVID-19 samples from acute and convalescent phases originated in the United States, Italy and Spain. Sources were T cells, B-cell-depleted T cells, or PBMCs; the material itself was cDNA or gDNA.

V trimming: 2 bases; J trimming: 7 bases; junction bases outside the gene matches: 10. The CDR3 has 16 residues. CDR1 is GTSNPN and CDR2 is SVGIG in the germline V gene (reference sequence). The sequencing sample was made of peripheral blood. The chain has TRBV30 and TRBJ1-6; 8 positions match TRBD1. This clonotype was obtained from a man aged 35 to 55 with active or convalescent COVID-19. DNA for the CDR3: TGTGCCTGGAGTCGGGCCCCAGGACAGGGAAATTCACCCCTCCACTTT. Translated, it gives CAWSRAPGQGNSPLHF.